These 11 T cell receptor beta chains share one sample of origin, sequenced in a study of blood T cell repertoires in COVID-19. TCRdb's copy holds only in-frame clones and misses some; the assay was immunoSEQ multiplex PCR. The sample has over 150,000 clones, 88% seen once; the top ten hold about 9.4%. The sequenced material came from PBMCs or T cells enriched from blood (not recorded which). The receptor set was obtained from a woman between 18 and 30 years old who had recovered from COVID-19.

This chain connects TRBV5-6 to TRBJ2-2, with TRBD2 matching over 9 bases. Germline CDR1 is SGHDT and CDR2 is YYEEEE. There are 14 residues in the CDR3. The V and J ends lost 3 bases and 5 bases, in that order; junction bases with no gene match: 2. CDR3 region: CASSSLAGTGELFF. CDR3 DNA: TGTGCCAGCAGCTCGCTAGCGGGGACCGGGGAGCTGTTTTTT.

This chain uses TRBV3-1 (or the pseudogene TRBV3-2) with TRBJ2-7; a weak D match, TRBD1 (5 bases). Trimming took off 2 bases at V and 1 base at J, with 12 bases between the two ends. The CDR3 has 15 residues. The germline V gene encodes CDR1 LGHDT and CDR2 YNNKEL (reference sequence). The CDR3 reads CASSQWGGESYEQYF. The CDR3 region has the DNA TGTGCCAGCAGCCAATGGGGCGGCGAGTCCTACGAGCAGTACTTC.

The chain has TRBV10-3 and TRBJ2-1, with 11 bases identical to TRBD2. With 4 bases clipped from V and 2 bases from J, the junction kept 4 bases outside the gene matches. This CDR3 comprises 16 residues. Germline V gene data show CDR1 as ENHRY and CDR2 as SYGVKD. The DNA for the CDR3 is TGTGCCATCAGTGGGGGGACTAGCGGTACCTACAATGAGCAGTTCTTC. Protein sequence: CAISGGTSGTYNEQFF.

The V gene is TRBV18, the J gene TRBJ2-1; 7 bases line up with TRBD1. The germline CDR1 and CDR2 sequences are KGHSH and LQKENI. There are 12 residues in the CDR3. Unmatched junction bases numbered 0, after V lost 1 base and J lost 9 bases. This chain's CDR3 is CASSPQGAEQFF. Written as DNA, the CDR3 is TGTGCCAGCTCACCACAGGGGGCTGAGCAGTTCTTC.

V usage is TRBV3-1 (or the pseudogene TRBV3-2) and J usage is TRBJ1-2; 12 bases align to TRBD1. Germline CDR1 and CDR2: LGHDT and YNNKEL (reference sequence). This CDR3 has 16 residues. Germline trimming cut 4 bases from V and 8 bases from J; bases unmatched to any gene: 11. The chain's CDR3 is CASSRVEGQGARGYTF. In DNA, the CDR3 is TGTGCCAGCAGCCGAGTGGAGGGACAGGGGGCGCGCGGCTACACCTTC.

V usage is TRBV7-9 and J usage is TRBJ1-1; D gene ambiguous. The CDR3 is made up of 13 amino acids. The germline V and J ends were trimmed by 10 bases and 1 base, with 13 bases remaining between them. Germline CDR1 and CDR2: SEHNR and FQNEAQ (reference sequence). This CDR3 reads CATSWESNTEAFF. The CDR3 DNA reads TGTGCCACCTCCTGGGAGTCGAACACTGAAGCTTTCTTT.

This clone was observed a single time. The rearrangement uses TRBV19 and TRBJ1-5, with D tentatively TRBD1 (6 bases). Trimming cost V 7 bases and J 3 bases, with 10 bases left between them. CDR3 length: 13 residues. Germline CDR1 and CDR2: LNHDA and SQIVND (reference sequence). CDR3 sequence: CASNGGANQPQHF. The CDR3, as DNA: TGTGCCAGTAACGGGGGGGCCAATCAGCCCCAGCATTTT. The complete variable domain, with remaining parts taken from reference TRBV19 and TRBJ1-5, reads DGGITQSPKYLFRKEGQNVTLSCEQNLNHDAMYWYRQDPGQGLRLIYYSQIVNDFQKGDIAEGYSVSREKKESFPLTVTSAQKNPTAFYLCASNGGANQPQHFGDGTRLSIL.

The chain links TRBV6-1 to TRBJ2-3, with 7 bases that match TRBD1. The V gene end was trimmed by 3 bases and the J gene end by 2 bases; junction bases not matched to a gene: 5. The length of the CDR3 is 15 residues. Per the germline V gene, CDR1 is MNHNS and CDR2 is SASEGT. CDR3 sequence: CASSERDRVTDTQYF. The CDR3 region has the DNA TGTGCCAGCAGTGAGAGGGACAGAGTCACAGATACGCAGTATTTT.

This clone was recorded many times. V and J are TRBV10-3 and TRBJ1-1; 8 bases map to TRBD1. Looked up from germline, CDR1 is ENHRY and CDR2 is SYGVKD. The CDR3 has 15 residues. V was clipped by 2 bases and J by 1 base; unmatched bases: 3. CDR3 in amino acids: CAISEHGTGNTEAFF. The CDR3 nucleotides are TGTGCCATCAGTGAGCACGGGACAGGGAACACTGAAGCTTTCTTT.

V is TRBV23-1 and J is TRBJ1-2, with a weak D call TRBD1 (5 bases). TRBV23-1 is given ORF status, its function remaining uncertain. The V end lost 6 bases, the J end lost 3 bases, and 20 bases lay between the germline ends. CDR3 length equals 16 residues. As DNA, the CDR3 is TGCGCCAGCAGCCTCTCGGGAGCAGGGTCGTACTATGGCTACACCTTC. Protein sequence: CASSLSGAGSYYGYTF.

The CDR3 loop reads CASTPAVTTYGYTF. The CDR3 DNA reads TGTGCCAGTACCCCGGCGGTCACTACTTACGGCTACACCTTC. The chain joins TRBV19 to TRBJ1-2; no clear D. V was trimmed by 7 bases and J by 8 bases, leaving 20 bases between them. The CDR3 spans 14 residues. From germline, CDR1 is LNHDA and CDR2 SQIVND (reference sequence). Together with reference TRBV19 and TRBJ1-2, the CDR3 gives the full variable domain: DGGITQSPKYLFRKEGQNVTLSCEQNLNHDAMYWYRQDPGQGLRLIYYSQIVNDFQKGDIAEGYSVSREKKESFPLTVTSAQKNPTAFYLCASTPAVTTYGYTFGSGTRLTVV.